One and the same sample provided the 9 T cell receptor beta chains below, sequenced in a study of glioma-infiltrating T cells (dated by TCRdb to about 2016). The reads were generated on an Illumina MiSeq. TCR alpha and beta CDR3 regions were amplified with the iRepertoire nested amplicon-rescue multiplex PCR (arm-PCR) platform from RNA. Starting from the raw public reads, TCRdb applied fastp trimming at Q25, assembled clones with MiXCR and retained in-frame beta chains. CDR3 protein duplicates are merged, each entry listing the most common genes and DNA. The sample includes 20,000 to 25,000 distinct CDR3 sequences, with 20% to 25% observed a single time. The ten largest clonotypes hold around 12% of the sample. The specimen was glioma tissue, nonneoplastic brain tissue, or PBMCs (not recorded which). The receptors derive from a human donor with low-grade glioma or glioblastoma, undergoing nonglioma brain surgery, or in good health (not recorded which).

In this sample, this clonotype turned up many times. The chain uses TRBV28 and TRBJ1-1; no firm D call. Germline V gene lookup returns CDR1 MDHEN and CDR2 SYDVKM. This CDR3 comprises 14 residues. V lost 3 bases, J lost 1 base, and 9 bases lay in between. CDR3 DNA: TGTGCCAGCAGTTTGTTACCTTCGAACACTGAAGCTTTCTTT. This codes for CASSLLPSNTEAFF.

This clonotype was picked up a small number of times. The chain joins TRBV7-8 to TRBJ2-7; D is unclear. V was cut by 3 bases and J by 6 bases, with 12 bases left in between. The CDR3 loop spans 13 amino acids. The germline gives CDR1 SGHVS, CDR2 FQNEAQ. CDR3 DNA sequence: TGTGCCAGCAGCTTTTACAGTAATGGCGAGCAGTACTTC. Its translation: CASSFYSNGEQYF.

The chain combines TRBV5-6 with TRBJ2-3; D is ambiguous. The V end was cut by 4 bases, the J end by 7 bases, with 19 bases between. Germline V gene lookup returns CDR1 SGHDT and CDR2 YYEEEE. The CDR3 consists of 15 residues. In nucleotides, the CDR3 is TGTGCCAGCAGCGTCGACTCGCCGACTTACAATACGCAGTATTTT. Encoded protein: CASSVDSPTYNTQYF.

This clonotype is termed medium-sized. The V call is TRBV2, the J call TRBJ2-1, with 8 bases matching TRBD1. The CDR3 contains 14 residues. The germline V gene has CDR1 SNHLY and CDR2 FYNNEI. V shed 6 bases, J shed 5 bases, and the junction held 6 bases outside the gene matches. The CDR3 loop reads CASSRDRLNNEQFF. The CDR3 bases are TGTGCCAGCAGCCGGGACAGGCTCAACAATGAGCAGTTCTTC. The full variable domain, in which reference TRBV2 and TRBJ2-1 provide the parts outside the CDR3, is EPEVTQTPSHQVTQMGQEVILRCVPISNHLYFYWYRQILGQKVEFLVSFYNNEISEKSEIFDDQFSVERPDGSNFTLKIRSTKLEDSAMYFCASSRDRLNNEQFFGPGTRLTVL.

The V gene is TRBV29-1, the J gene TRBJ2-7, with D hard to call. Trimming cost V 7 bases and J 5 bases, with 15 bases left between them. There are 12 residues in the CDR3. CDR1 SQVTM and CDR2 ANQGSEA come from the germline V gene. This CDR3 reads CSASGRADEQYF. The CDR3 nucleotides read TGCAGCGCCTCGGGCCGAGCTGACGAGCAGTACTTC.

The V and J genes are TRBV6-2 or TRBV6-3 and TRBJ2-7; 10 bases map to TRBD2. Trimming took 7 bases from V and 2 from J; bases not matched to a gene: 8. Germline V gene lookup returns CDR1 MNHEY and CDR2 SVGEGT. The CDR3 is 15 residues long. The CDR3 reads CASTEVAGGPYEQYF. CDR3 DNA: TGTGCCAGCACCGAAGTAGCGGGGGGACCCTACGAGCAGTACTTC.

This clonotype was detected ten times or more. This chain uses TRBV20-1 with TRBJ1-2; tentatively, D is TRBD1 (5 bases). The CDR3 covers 12 residues. Trimming removed 6 bases from V and 5 bases from J, with 13 bases in between. Germline-derived CDR1 and CDR2 are DFQATT and SNEGSKA (reference sequence). In DNA form, the CDR3 reads TGCAGTGCCTCTGGACACCCGTATGGCTACACCTTC. Encoded protein: CSASGHPYGYTF.

This chain connects TRBV7-9 to TRBJ2-1; 10 nucleotides agree with TRBD2. The trim removed 3 bases at V and 10 bases at J, leaving 12 bases unmatched. The V gene's germline CDR1 is SEHNR and CDR2 FQNEAQ (reference sequence). This CDR3 is built from 16 residues. CDR3 in amino acids: CASSFGGLAGAREQFF. The CDR3 DNA reads as TGTGCCAGCAGCTTCGGTGGGCTAGCGGGGGCAAGGGAGCAGTTCTTC.

In the case of this clonotype: Lacking the conserved final phenylalanine or tryptophan, this CDR3 likely reflects a read error. The J gene is TRBJ1-1, the V gene TRBV19, with 8 bases lining up with TRBD1. Germline trimming cut 0 bases from V and 6 bases from J; bases unmatched to any gene: 9. The CDR3 runs to 16 residues. Germline lookup yields CDR1 LNHDA and CDR2 SQIVND (reference sequence). The CDR3 DNA reads as TGTGCCAGTAGTATAGATTGGCAGGGGGCGCGCGCTGAAGCTTTCCTT. Translating gives CASSIDWQGARAEAFL.